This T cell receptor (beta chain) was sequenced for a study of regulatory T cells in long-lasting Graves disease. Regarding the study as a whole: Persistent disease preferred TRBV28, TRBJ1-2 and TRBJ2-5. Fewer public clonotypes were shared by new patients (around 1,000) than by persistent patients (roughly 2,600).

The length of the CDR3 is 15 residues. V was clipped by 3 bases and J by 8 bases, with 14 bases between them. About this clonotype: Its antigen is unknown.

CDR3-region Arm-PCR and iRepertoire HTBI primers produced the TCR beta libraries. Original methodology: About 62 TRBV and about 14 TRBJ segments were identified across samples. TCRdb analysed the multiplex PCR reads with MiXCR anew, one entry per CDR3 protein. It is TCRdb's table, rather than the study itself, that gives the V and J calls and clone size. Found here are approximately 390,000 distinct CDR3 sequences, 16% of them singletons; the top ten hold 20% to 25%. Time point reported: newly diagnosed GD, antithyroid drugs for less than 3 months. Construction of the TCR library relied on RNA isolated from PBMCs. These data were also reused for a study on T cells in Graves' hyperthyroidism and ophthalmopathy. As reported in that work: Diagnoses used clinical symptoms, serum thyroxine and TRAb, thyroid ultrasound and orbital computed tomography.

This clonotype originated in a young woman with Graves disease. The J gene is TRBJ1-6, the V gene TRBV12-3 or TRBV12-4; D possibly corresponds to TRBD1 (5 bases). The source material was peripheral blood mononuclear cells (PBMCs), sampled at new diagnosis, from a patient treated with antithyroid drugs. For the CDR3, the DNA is TGTGCCAGCAGTTTTAGGCAGGGTGCGGATTCACCCCTCCACTTT. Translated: CASSFRQGADSPLHF.